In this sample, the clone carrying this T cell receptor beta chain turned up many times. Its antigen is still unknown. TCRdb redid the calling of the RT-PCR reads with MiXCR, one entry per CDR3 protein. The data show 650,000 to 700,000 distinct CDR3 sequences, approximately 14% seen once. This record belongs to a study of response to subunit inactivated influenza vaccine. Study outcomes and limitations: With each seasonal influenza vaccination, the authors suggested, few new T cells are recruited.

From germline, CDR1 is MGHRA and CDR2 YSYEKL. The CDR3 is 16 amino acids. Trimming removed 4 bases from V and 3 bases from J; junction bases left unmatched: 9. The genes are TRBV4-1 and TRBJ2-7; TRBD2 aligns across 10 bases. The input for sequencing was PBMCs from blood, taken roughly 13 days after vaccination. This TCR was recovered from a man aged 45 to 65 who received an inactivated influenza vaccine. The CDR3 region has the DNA TGCGCCAGCAGCCCCGTAGCGGGGGGATCCCACTACGAGCAGTACTTC. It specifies CASSPVAGGSHYEQYF.